Sequencing of this T cell receptor beta chain was carried out in a study of T cell changes during pregnancy in multiple sclerosis. The germline V gene encodes CDR1 SGDLS and CDR2 YYNGEE. With 3 bases removed from V and 0 bases from J, the gap between germline ends came to 13 bases. CDR3 length equals 16 residues. Clones were read by immunoSEQ multiplex PCR, and TCRdb kept only the in-frame ones, dropping some. The sample lists around 57,000 clones; approximately 92% were seen once. The sequence was obtained from a female donor with multiple sclerosis, enrolled in a pregnancy study. The starting material was CD4+ T cells from peripheral blood mononuclear cells, obtained in the third trimester of pregnancy. The V and J genes are TRBV9 and TRBJ1-3, with a tentative D call TRBD1 (5 bases). CDR3 sequence reads: CASSARGGSSGNTIYF. CDR3 bases: TGTGCCAGCAGCGCCCGGGGCGGGAGCTCTGGAAACACCATATATTTT. The full variable domain, its missing parts supplied by reference TRBV9 and TRBJ1-3, is DSGVTQTPKHLITATGQRVTLRCSPRSGDLSVYWYQQSLDQGLQFLIQYYNGEERAKGNILERFSAQQFPDLHSELNLSSLELGDSALYFCASSARGGSSGNTIYFGEGSWLTVV.